Included here is one T cell receptor beta chain sequence, with context. No antigen is known for it. Diagnosis rested on symptoms, serum thyroxine and TRAb, thyroid ultrasound, and orbital computed tomography. Amplification targeted TCR beta CDR3 regions from RNA transcripts. With the HTBI primer set, the TCR CDR3 went through a first round of RT-PCR. MiXCR, run by TCRdb on the multiplex PCR reads, gives a single entry per CDR3 protein. The repertoire includes some 510,000 distinct CDR3 sequences, less than 25% of them detected once, and approximately 26% sits in the top ten. These data are taken from a study of T cells in Graves' hyperthyroidism and ophthalmopathy. Points from the study as a whole: Blood also contained most expanded thyroid clonotypes above 0.001.

V dropped 3 bases and J dropped 0 bases, with 9 bases sitting between them. CDR3 length: 15 residues. The sequence came from a man between 18 and 29 years old with Graves' hyperthyroidism. Input material: blood. The genes are TRBV12-3 or TRBV12-4 and TRBJ1-3; no definite D call. The CDR3 reads CASSLTEHSGNTIYF. In DNA form, the CDR3 reads TGTGCCAGCAGTTTGACGGAGCACTCTGGAAACACCATATATTTT.